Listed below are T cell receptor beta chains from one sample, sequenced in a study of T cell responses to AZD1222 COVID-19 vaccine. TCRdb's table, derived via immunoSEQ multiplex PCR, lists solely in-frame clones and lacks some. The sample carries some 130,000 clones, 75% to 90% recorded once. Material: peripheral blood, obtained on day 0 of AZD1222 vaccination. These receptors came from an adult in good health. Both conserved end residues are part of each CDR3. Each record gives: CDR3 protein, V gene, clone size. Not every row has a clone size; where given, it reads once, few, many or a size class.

CDR3 protein: CASSISGAGADTQYF; V gene: TRBV19; clone size: few
CDR3 protein: CASSEEQGLGYYGYTF; V gene: TRBV9; clone size: -
CDR3 protein: CASSYQGQGNTIYF; V gene: TRBV6-5; clone size: -
CDR3 protein: CASSYRGQFADSPLHF; V gene: TRBV6-5; clone size: -
CDR3 protein: CASSEWATTQFF; V gene: TRBV6-1; clone size: -
CDR3 protein: CAISEMVAGADTQYF; V gene: TRBV10-3; clone size: -
CDR3 protein: CASSRQGLGSPLHF; V gene: TRBV3-1/TRBV3-2; clone size: -
CDR3 protein: CASSPLTGDDEQFF; V gene: TRBV18; clone size: -
CDR3 protein: CASSLGLAGGYAVGTDTQYF; V gene: TRBV27; clone size: -
CDR3 protein: CAWSGQYSNTEAFF; V gene: TRBV30; clone size: -
CDR3 protein: CASSLRGNTEAFF; V gene: TRBV11-2; clone size: -
CDR3 protein: CASSQVIPNREFYGYTF; V gene: TRBV3-1/TRBV3-2; clone size: -
CDR3 protein: CASRSRAIPEKLFF; V gene: TRBV28; clone size: -
CDR3 protein: CASSLVGGTEAFF; V gene: TRBV12-3/TRBV12-4; clone size: -
CDR3 protein: CASKVLIGDTEAFF; V gene: TRBV28; clone size: -
CDR3 protein: CASSIGSGGGQPQHF; V gene: TRBV19; clone size: -
CDR3 protein: CASSEGGAPGNTIYF; V gene: TRBV2; clone size: -